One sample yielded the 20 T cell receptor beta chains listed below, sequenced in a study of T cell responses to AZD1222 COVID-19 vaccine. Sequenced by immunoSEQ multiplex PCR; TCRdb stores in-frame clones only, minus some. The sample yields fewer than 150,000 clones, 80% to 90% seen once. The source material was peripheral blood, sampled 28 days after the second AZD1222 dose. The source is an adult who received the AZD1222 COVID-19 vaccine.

CDR3 amino acids: CAWTPRELHEQFF. The CDR3 DNA is TGTGCCTGGACCCCCCGGGAATTACATGAGCAGTTCTTC. The V call is TRBV30, the J call TRBJ2-1; D is perhaps TRBD2 (5 bases). Germline assignment: CDR1 GTSNPN and CDR2 SVGIG (reference sequence). This CDR3 comprises 13 residues. V was cut by 4 bases and J by 8 bases, with 15 bases left in between. The whole variable domain, remainder taken from reference TRBV30 and TRBJ2-1, is SQTIHQWPATLVQPVGSPLSLECTVEGTSNPNLYWYRQAAGRGLQLLFYSVGIGQISSEVPQNLSASRPQDRQFILSSKKLLLSDSGFYLCAWTPRELHEQFFGPGTRLTVL.

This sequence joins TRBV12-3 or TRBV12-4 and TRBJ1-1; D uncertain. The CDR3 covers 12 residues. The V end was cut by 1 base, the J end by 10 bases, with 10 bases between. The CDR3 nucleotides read TGTGCCAGCAGTTTAGGGAAGGTGGGAGCTTTCTTT. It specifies CASSLGKVGAFF.

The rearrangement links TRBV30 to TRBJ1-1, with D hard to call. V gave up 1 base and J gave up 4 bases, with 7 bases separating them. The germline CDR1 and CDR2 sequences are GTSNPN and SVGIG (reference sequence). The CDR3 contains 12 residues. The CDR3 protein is CAWSEVGTEAFF. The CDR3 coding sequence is TGTGCCTGGAGTGAGGTGGGCACTGAAGCTTTCTTT.

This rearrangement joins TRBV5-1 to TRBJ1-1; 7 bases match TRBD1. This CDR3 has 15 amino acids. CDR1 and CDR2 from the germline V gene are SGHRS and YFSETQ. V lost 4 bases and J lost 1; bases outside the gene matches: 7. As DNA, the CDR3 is TGCGCCAGCAGCCTACGGACAGGAGAGAACACTGAAGCTTTCTTT. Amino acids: CASSLRTGENTEAFF.

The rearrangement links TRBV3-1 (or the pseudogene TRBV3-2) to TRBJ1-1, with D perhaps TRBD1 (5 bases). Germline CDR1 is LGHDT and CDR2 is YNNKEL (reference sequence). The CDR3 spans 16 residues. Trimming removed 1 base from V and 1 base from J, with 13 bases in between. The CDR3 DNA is TGTGCCAGCAGCCAAGCACCCTGGGGGAGGAACACTGAAGCTTTCTTT. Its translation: CASSQAPWGRNTEAFF.

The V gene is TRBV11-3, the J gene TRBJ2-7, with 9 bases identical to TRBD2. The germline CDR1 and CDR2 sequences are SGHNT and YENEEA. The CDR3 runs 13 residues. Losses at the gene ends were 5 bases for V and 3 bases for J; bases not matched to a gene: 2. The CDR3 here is CASSGSGSYEQYF. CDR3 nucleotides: TGTGCCAGCAGCGGTAGCGGGAGCTACGAGCAGTACTTC. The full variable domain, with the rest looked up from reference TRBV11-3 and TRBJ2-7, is EAGVVQSPRYKIIEKKQPVAFWCNPISGHNTLYWYLQNLGQGPELLIRYENEEAVDDSQLPKDRFSAERLKGVDSTLKIQPAELGDSAVYLCASSGSGSYEQYFGPGTRLTVT.

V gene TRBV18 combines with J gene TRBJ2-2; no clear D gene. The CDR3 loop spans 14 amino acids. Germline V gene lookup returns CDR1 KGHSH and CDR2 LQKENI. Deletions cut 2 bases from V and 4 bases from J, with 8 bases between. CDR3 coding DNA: TGTGCCAGCTCACCAGGGGTGGTCACCGGGGAGCTGTTTTTT. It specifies CASSPGVVTGELFF.

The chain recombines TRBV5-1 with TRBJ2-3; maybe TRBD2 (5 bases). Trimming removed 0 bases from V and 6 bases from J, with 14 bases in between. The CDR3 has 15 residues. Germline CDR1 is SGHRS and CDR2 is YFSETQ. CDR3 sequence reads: CASSLGGARYDTQYF. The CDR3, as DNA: TGCGCCAGCAGCTTGGGGGGAGCACGGTACGATACGCAGTATTTT.

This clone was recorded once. The CDR3 DNA sequence: TGTGCCAGCACCAACAGGGAGGACTATGGCTACACCTTC. This codes for CASTNREDYGYTF. This chain connects TRBV6-6 to TRBJ1-2; possible D gene TRBD1, 6 bases. Germline V gene lookup returns CDR1 MNHNY and CDR2 SVGAGI (reference sequence). Trimming removed 7 bases from V and 3 bases from J, with 12 bases in between. The CDR3 covers 13 residues.

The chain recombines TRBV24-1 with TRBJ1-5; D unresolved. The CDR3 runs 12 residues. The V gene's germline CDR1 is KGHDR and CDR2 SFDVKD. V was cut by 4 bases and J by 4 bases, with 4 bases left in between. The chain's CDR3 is CATSEGNQPQHF. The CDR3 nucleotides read TGTGCCACCAGTGAAGGGAATCAGCCCCAGCATTTT.

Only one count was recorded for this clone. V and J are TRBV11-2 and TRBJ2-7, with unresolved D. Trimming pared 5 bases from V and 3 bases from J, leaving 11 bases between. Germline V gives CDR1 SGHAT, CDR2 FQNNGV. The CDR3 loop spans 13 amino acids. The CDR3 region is CASSPGPVYEQYF. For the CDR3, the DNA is TGTGCCAGCAGCCCCGGACCGGTCTACGAGCAGTACTTC.

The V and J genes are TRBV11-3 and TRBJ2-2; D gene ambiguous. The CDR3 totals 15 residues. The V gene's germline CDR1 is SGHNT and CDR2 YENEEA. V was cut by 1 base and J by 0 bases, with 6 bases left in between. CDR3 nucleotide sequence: TGTGCCAGCAGCTTAGGCCTAGCGAACACCGGGGAGCTGTTTTTT. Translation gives CASSLGLANTGELFF.

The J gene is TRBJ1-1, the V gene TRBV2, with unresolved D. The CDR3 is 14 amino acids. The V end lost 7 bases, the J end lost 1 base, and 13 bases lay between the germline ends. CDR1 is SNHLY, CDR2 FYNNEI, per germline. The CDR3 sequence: CASTEVPQNTEAFF. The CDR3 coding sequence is TGTGCCAGCACAGAGGTTCCACAGAACACTGAAGCTTTCTTT.

The CDR3 bases are TGTGCCAGCTCACCGTGGGACAGCCTCTCCTACGAGCAGTACTTC. Its translation is CASSPWDSLSYEQYF. The chain couples TRBV18 to TRBJ2-7; TRBD1 agrees at 7 bases. This CDR3 has 15 residues. V shed 3 bases and J 0 bases; nucleotides not matched to a gene: 5. CDR1 is KGHSH, CDR2 LQKENI, per germline.

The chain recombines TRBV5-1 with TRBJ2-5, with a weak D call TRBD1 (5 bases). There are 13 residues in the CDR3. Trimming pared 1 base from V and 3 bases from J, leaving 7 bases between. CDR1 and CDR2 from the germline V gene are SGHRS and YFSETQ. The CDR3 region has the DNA TGCGCCAGCAGCTTGCGACAGAAAGAGACCCAGTACTTC. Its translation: CASSLRQKETQYF. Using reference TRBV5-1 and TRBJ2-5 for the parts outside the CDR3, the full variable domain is KAGVTQTPRYLIKTRGQQVTLSCSPISGHRSVSWYQQTPGQGLQFLFEYFSETQRNKGNFPGRFSGRQFSNSRSEMNVSTLELGDSALYLCASSLRQKETQYFGPGTRLLVL.

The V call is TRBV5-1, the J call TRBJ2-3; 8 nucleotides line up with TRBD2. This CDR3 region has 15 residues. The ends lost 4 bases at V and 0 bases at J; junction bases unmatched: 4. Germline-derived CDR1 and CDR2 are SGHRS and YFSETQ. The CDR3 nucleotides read TGCGCCAGCAGCGCCGGGACTAGTAGCACAGATACGCAGTATTTT. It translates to CASSAGTSSTDTQYF.

The CDR3 nucleotides read TGTGCCAGCACCCTAGCTAGGGAGTTTTCACCCCTCCACTTT. It translates to CASTLAREFSPLHF. The chain uses TRBV11-2 and TRBJ1-6, with D unresolved. Trimming took 7 bases from V and 9 from J, leaving 16 bases between them. Per germline, CDR1 SGHAT and CDR2 FQNNGV. The CDR3 sequence is 14 residues long.

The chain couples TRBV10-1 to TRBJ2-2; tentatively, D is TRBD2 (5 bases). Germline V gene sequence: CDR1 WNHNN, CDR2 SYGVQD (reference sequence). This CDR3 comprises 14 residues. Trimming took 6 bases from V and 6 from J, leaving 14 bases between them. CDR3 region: CASSAQLVPGELFF. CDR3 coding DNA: TGCGCCAGCAGCGCCCAACTAGTTCCCGGGGAGCTGTTTTTT.

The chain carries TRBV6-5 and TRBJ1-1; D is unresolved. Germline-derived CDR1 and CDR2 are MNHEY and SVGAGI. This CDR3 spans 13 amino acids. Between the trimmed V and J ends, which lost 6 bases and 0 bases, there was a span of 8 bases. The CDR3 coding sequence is TGTGCCAGCAGAGAGGGTATGAACACTGAAGCTTTCTTT. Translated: CASREGMNTEAFF.

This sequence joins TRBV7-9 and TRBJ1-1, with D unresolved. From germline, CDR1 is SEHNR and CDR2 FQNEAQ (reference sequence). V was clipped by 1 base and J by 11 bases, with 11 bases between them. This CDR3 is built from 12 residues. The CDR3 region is CASSLGSRRAFF. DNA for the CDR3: TGTGCCAGCAGCTTAGGATCTCGGAGGGCTTTCTTT.